This T cell receptor (beta chain) originates from a study of Tregs in tolerant kidney transplant recipients. The method was immunoSEQ multiplex PCR; TCRdb's version includes in-frame clones alone and lacks a portion of them. The sample holds about 81,000 clones, roughly 90% seen once. Germline CDR1 reads SGHRS; CDR2 reads YFSETQ. CDR3 length: 14 residues. The V gene lost 4 bases and the J gene lost 5 bases, with 16 bases spanning the gap. Related graft donors supplied nonmyeloablative bone marrow transplants, and mixed chimerism was transient. This clonotype was obtained from a human patient who received a combined kidney and bone marrow transplant. Some T cells may trace back to the graft donor. The V gene is TRBV5-1, the J gene TRBJ2-7, with D possibly being TRBD1 (6 bases). Here the sequenced sample was CD4+ T cells from blood (PBMCs), taken 24 months after the transplant. The CDR3: CASSPGAGRDEQYF. Here the CDR3 DNA reads TGCGCCAGCAGCCCAGGGGCAGGGCGGGACGAGCAGTACTTC.